This TCR beta chain comes out of a study of T-cell memory formation after mild COVID-19. TCRdb re-called the 5' RACE reads through MiXCR, storing one row per CDR3 protein. Seen here are tens of thousands of distinct CDR3 sequences, 9% to 15% observed once, and the top ten hold 24%. Study-wide points: Most CD4+ clones that shrank were in CM and EM, while CD8+ ones turned up in EMRA. Second-wave clones that peaked on day 37 lacked confirmed SARS-CoV-2 specificity. Clones that shrank (day 15 to 85) were balanced CD4/CD8, whereas later expanders leaned CD4+.

Trimming stripped 4 bases from V and 6 bases from J, with 13 bases between. The CDR3 runs 13 residues. The germline V gene encodes CDR1 SGHVS and CDR2 FQNEAQ. This clonotype came up a few times. Its antigen is currently unknown. The TCR originated in a man between 18 and 35 years old who had mild COVID-19 (a few samples of this study predate the infection). Cell type and time point are not known. The chain links TRBV7-8 to TRBJ2-7; no clear D gene. The sequencing input was PBMCs or a T cell subset sorted from them (not recorded which). The CDR3 DNA reads TGTGCCAGCAGCTGGACGAGGACGGGCGAGCAGTACGTC. The encoded protein is CASSWTRTGEQYV.